Listed below are T cell receptor beta chains from one sample, sequenced in a study of blood T cell repertoires in COVID-19. Here immunoSEQ multiplex PCR was the method, and the copy in TCRdb shows in-frame clones only, minus some. The table shows 200,000 or so clones, with 70% to 90% occurring only once. Sequenced input: PBMCs or T cells enriched from blood (not recorded which). Receptors originate from a woman in her 40s with acute COVID-19. The CDR3 runs from the conserved cysteine through the conserved F or W. Each record gives: J gene, D gene, V gene, clone size, CDR3 DNA, CDR3 protein. D genes are given only for firm matches. Expanded clones get a size class; other rows say once, few or many, or leave the size out.

TRBJ1-2 . TRBV19 few TGTGCCAGTAGTATTACTGAGGGAATGGTTCGAGGTGGCTACACCTTC CASSITEGMVRGGYTF
TRBJ1-3 . TRBV19 . TGTGCCAGTAGTAAAACAGGGATACCTGGAAACACCATATATTTT CASSKTGIPGNTIYF
TRBJ2-1 . TRBV10-1 few TGCGCCAGCATCGTACAGGGGGCGGCGGGAGGGCCTCACAATGAGCAGTTCTTC CASIVQGAAGGPHNEQFF
TRBJ1-1 TRBD1 TRBV7-2 few TGTGCCAGCAGCTTCAGACAACAGGGGGGCACTGAAGCTTTCTTT CASSFRQQGGTEAFF
TRBJ2-4 . TRBV20-1 . TGCAGTGCTAGACAGAAAAACATTCAGTACTTC CSARQKNIQYF
TRBJ1-5 . TRBV19 . TGTGCCAGTAGTATAGGCGTCAGGCACCGAGGCAATCAGCCCCAGCATTTT CASSIGVRHRGNQPQHF
TRBJ1-1 . TRBV5-1 . TGCGCCAGCAGCCCACCCCGACGTGGGAGCCCCATGAACACTGAAGCTTTCTTT CASSPPRRGSPMNTEAFF
TRBJ2-3 . TRBV11-3 . TGTGCCAGCAGCTTACCGGGGGATACGCAGTATTTT CASSLPGDTQYF
TRBJ2-2 TRBD2 TRBV6-5 few TGTGCCAGCACCCGGGGAGGGGCCGGGGAGCTGTTTTTT CASTRGGAGELFF
TRBJ1-1 . TRBV3-1/TRBV3-2 . TGTGCCAGCAGCCGCCGGGACTTAGTGTCTGAAGCTTTCTTT CASSRRDLVSEAFF
TRBJ1-4 . TRBV7-6 . TGTGCCAGCAGCTTATCGGGTACGGGAAATGAAAAACTGTTTTTT CASSLSGTGNEKLFF
TRBJ1-1 TRBD1 TRBV10-3 . TGTGCCATCGGGGACAGAACGAACACTGAAGCTTTCTTT CAIGDRTNTEAFF
TRBJ2-7 . TRBV5-6 . TGTGCCAGCAGCTTTCCCCGGGTAGGGGGCTACGAGCAGTACTTC CASSFPRVGGYEQYF
TRBJ1-2 . TRBV18 once TGTGCCAGCTCACCACAGCAGGCCTATGGCTACACCTTC CASSPQQAYGYTF
TRBJ1-5 . TRBV7-9 . TGTGCCAGCAGCAACAATTTGCATCAGCCCCAGCATTTT CASSNNLHQPQHF
TRBJ1-5 . TRBV9 . TGTGCCAGCAGCGTAGGACAGTTCAATCAGCCCCAGCATTTT CASSVGQFNQPQHF
TRBJ2-2 . TRBV7-8 . TGTGCCAGCAGCCGACAGGTCGCCGGGGAGCTGTTTTTT CASSRQVAGELFF
TRBJ2-5 TRBD1 TRBV9 . TGTGCCAGCAGCCGGGACAGGGAAGAGACCCAGTACTTC CASSRDREETQYF
TRBJ1-2 TRBD1 TRBV20-1 . TGCAGTGCTAGTCGTGGACAGGGGGCTTATGGCTACACCTTC CSASRGQGAYGYTF
TRBJ2-3 . TRBV29-1 once TGCAGCGTTGTAAGGGGCGGCACAGATACGCAGTATTTT CSVVRGGTDTQYF
TRBJ1-2 TRBD1 TRBV3-1/TRBV3-2 . TGTGCCAGCAGCCTCCTGGACAGGCGGAATGGTGGCTACACCTTC CASSLLDRRNGGYTF
TRBJ1-1 . TRBV18 . TGTGCCAGCTCACCAGAACTTGAGAACACTGAAGCTTTCTTT CASSPELENTEAFF
TRBJ2-3 . TRBV19 . TGTGCCAGTCGACCTAGCGCCTCGAGCACAGATACGCAGTATTTT CASRPSASSTDTQYF
TRBJ2-3 . TRBV15 . TGTGCCACCAGTACAGGGACCACAGATACGCAGTATTTT CATSTGTTDTQYF
TRBJ1-4 . TRBV5-6 . TGTGCCAGCAGGGCCGCGGGCAGGGGCGAAAAACTGTTTTTT CASRAAGRGEKLFF
TRBJ1-5 . TRBV5-1 . TGCGCCAGCAGCTTGGAGGGGATCGGCAATCAGCCCCAGCATTTT CASSLEGIGNQPQHF
TRBJ1-6 . TRBV7-9 . TGTGCCAGCACCCCTTCGGCCTCAGAGGCCTCACCCCTCCACTTT CASTPSASEASPLHF
TRBJ1-1 . TRBV7-9 . TGTGCCAGCAGCGTTTCCGGGTCGAACACTGAAGCTTTCTTT CASSVSGSNTEAFF
TRBJ1-2 TRBD1 TRBV5-1 . TGCGCCAGCAGCTTGGAGGGACAGGGGGCGGGAGGCTACACCTTC CASSLEGQGAGGYTF
TRBJ2-4 TRBD1 TRBV19 . TGTGCCAGTAGTATAGAACCGGGGGGACAGGGACGCAAAAACATTCAGTACTTC CASSIEPGGQGRKNIQYF
TRBJ1-2 . TRBV12-2 . TGTGCAAGTCGCTTAGCTTGGGACAGGGGACTTCCTAACTATGGCTACACCTTC CASRLAWDRGLPNYGYTF
TRBJ2-2 . TRBV6-8 . TGTGCCAGCAGTCCGACCGGGGAGCTGTTTTTT CASSPTGELFF
TRBJ1-1 . TRBV27 . TGTGCCAGCAGTCCCCGCTGGGGCATGAACACTGAAGCTTTCTTT CASSPRWGMNTEAFF
TRBJ1-2 . TRBV6-5 once TGTGCCAGCAGGGTGTCTGAGAGACTCTACACCTTC CASRVSERLYTF
TRBJ2-1 TRBD2 TRBV27 . TGTGCCAGCAGTTTGACTAGCGGGGGATATGAGCAGTTCTTC CASSLTSGGYEQFF
TRBJ1-1 . TRBV5-4 . TGTGCCAGCAGCCCCCAGGGTGTGTTCACTGAAGCTTTCTTT CASSPQGVFTEAFF
TRBJ1-2 . TRBV18 . TGTGCCAGCTCATTACAGGGAAATGGCTACACCTTC CASSLQGNGYTF
TRBJ1-1 . TRBV19 . TGTGCCAGTAGGCCCCGGTCTGCAGGGCACACTGAAGCTTTCTTT CASRPRSAGHTEAFF
TRBJ2-3 TRBD2 TRBV9 . TGTGCCAGCAGCGTTAGCGGGGAGCGCACAGATACGCAGTATTTT CASSVSGERTDTQYF
TRBJ1-1 . TRBV20-1 . TGCAGTGCTAGTCGGGACATGGGGAAGGGTACTGAAGCTTTCTTT CSASRDMGKGTEAFF
TRBJ2-1 TRBD1 TRBV27 . TGTGCCAGCAGTGTCGACAGGGTGGGGTTAAATGAGCAGTTCTTC CASSVDRVGLNEQFF